These 18 T cell receptor beta chains were sequenced from one sample in a study of T cell responses to AZD1222 COVID-19 vaccine. Repertoires were generated with immunoSEQ multiplex PCR, while TCRdb's copy carries only in-frame clones and drops some. This sample has 65,000 to 70,000 clones, with less than 90% found just once. The starting material was peripheral blood, obtained 28 days after the second AZD1222 dose. These receptors all stem from an adult who received the AZD1222 COVID-19 vaccine.

This clone was detected once. The chain couples TRBV6-6 to TRBJ2-7; 11 nucleotides agree with TRBD2. The CDR3 length is 15 residues. V gave up 6 bases and J gave up 5 bases; unmatched junction bases: 9. Germline loops: CDR1 MNHNY, CDR2 SVGAGI (reference sequence). The CDR3 is CASSQGLAGFHEQYF. CDR3 nucleotides: TGTGCCAGCAGCCAAGGACTAGCGGGTTTCCACGAGCAGTACTTC.

The chain joins TRBV28 to TRBJ1-3, with unresolved D. The CDR3 length is 14 residues. Germline CDR1 is MDHEN and CDR2 is SYDVKM. With 3 bases removed from V and 4 bases from J, the gap between germline ends came to 10 bases. The CDR3 sequence is CASSLVKSGNTIYF. The CDR3, as DNA: TGTGCCAGCAGTTTGGTTAAGTCCGGAAACACCATATATTTT.

The sample holds one count of this clone. The gene calls are TRBV5-5 and TRBJ2-5, with 9 nucleotides matching TRBD2. The CDR3 covers 20 residues. Germline values: CDR1 SGHKS, CDR2 YYEKEE (reference sequence). Losses at the gene ends were 4 bases for V and 3 bases for J; bases not matched to a gene: 22. The CDR3 sequence is CASSPGGAGGPQGLKETQYF. CDR3 DNA sequence: TGTGCCAGCAGCCCGGGAGGGGCGGGGGGGCCACAGGGACTCAAAGAGACCCAGTACTTC.

The gene calls are TRBV27 and TRBJ2-3; D gene unclear. The length of the CDR3 is 13 residues. The V gene's germline CDR1 is MNHEY and CDR2 SMNVEV (reference sequence). Deletions cut 5 bases from V and 4 bases from J, with 10 bases between. The CDR3 loop reads CASSPPLADTQYF. The CDR3 region has the DNA TGTGCCAGCAGTCCGCCTCTGGCAGATACGCAGTATTTT.

CDR3 in amino acids: CASSQRSRTDTQYF. In DNA, the CDR3 is TGTGCCAGCAGCCAAAGATCTCGGACAGATACGCAGTATTTT. This rearrangement joins TRBV13 to TRBJ2-3; the D is unclear. Germline lookup yields CDR1 PRHDT and CDR2 FYEKMQ (reference sequence). This CDR3 has 14 amino acids. With 5 bases removed from V and 3 bases from J, the gap between germline ends came to 12 bases. Full variable domain (outside the CDR3, taken from reference TRBV13 and TRBJ2-3): AAGVIQSPRHLIKEKRETATLKCYPIPRHDTVYWYQQGPGQDPQFLISFYEKMQSDKGSIPDRFSAQQFSDYHSELNMSSLELGDSALYFCASSQRSRTDTQYFGPGTRLTVL.

The chain is built from TRBV27 and TRBJ2-3; TRBD1 agrees at 7 bases. Germline CDR1 is MNHEY and CDR2 is SMNVEV (reference sequence). This CDR3 is built from 14 residues. Trimming cost V 8 bases and J 2 bases; bases outside gene matches: 7. The CDR3 region has the DNA TGTGCCAGCGCACGACAGGGCCTCACAGATACGCAGTATTTT. Amino acid sequence: CASARQGLTDTQYF.

The chain is built from TRBV10-2 and TRBJ2-1; D not resolved. The CDR3 has 11 amino acids. Germline-derived CDR1 and CDR2 are WSHSY and SAAADI. Trimming took off 7 bases at V and 7 bases at J, with 8 bases between the two ends. The CDR3 region has the DNA TGCGCCAGCACACAAGCGAATGAGCAGTTCTTC. Its protein is CASTQANEQFF.

This chain joins TRBV19 and TRBJ2-7; 9 bases agree with TRBD2. The CDR3 loop spans 16 amino acids. With V trimmed by 5 bases and J by 3 bases, 11 bases remained unmatched. The germline V gene encodes CDR1 LNHDA and CDR2 SQIVND (reference sequence). In nucleotides, the CDR3 is TGTGCCAGTAGTTCCATCCTAGCGGGGAAAGACTACGAGCAGTACTTC. Its translation is CASSSILAGKDYEQYF.

This chain links TRBV5-4 with TRBJ1-3; unclear D gene. The CDR3 consists of 17 residues. V lost 1 base and J lost 0, with 14 bases in between. The germline V gene has CDR1 SGHNT and CDR2 YYREEE (reference sequence). The CDR3 region is CASSLRSPGLSGNTIYF. In nucleotides, the CDR3 is TGTGCCAGCAGCTTGCGGTCCCCGGGTCTCTCTGGAAACACCATATATTTT.

The chain carries TRBV14 and TRBJ1-1; tentative D call: TRBD1 (5 bases). This CDR3 contains 13 residues. With 3 bases removed from V and 1 base from J, the gap between germline ends came to 6 bases. Germline V gives CDR1 SGHDN, CDR2 FVKESK. CDR3 amino acids: CASSHGQNTEAFF. The CDR3 nucleotides are TGTGCCAGCAGCCACGGACAGAACACTGAAGCTTTCTTT.

As DNA, the CDR3 is TGCGCCAGCAGCTCCTCCTCTAGCGGGGGCCCCACCGGGGAGCTGTTTTTT. Translated, it gives CASSSSSSGGPTGELFF. This chain uses TRBV5-1 with TRBJ2-2; TRBD2 matches at 10 bases. The CDR3 totals 17 residues. Germline loops: CDR1 SGHRS, CDR2 YFSETQ. J lost 4 bases, V lost 3 bases, and 9 bases had no gene match.

The chain carries TRBV18 and TRBJ2-6; no clear D gene. The germline V gene has CDR1 KGHSH and CDR2 LQKENI. This CDR3 comprises 15 residues. Trimming took 2 bases from V and 0 from J, leaving 5 bases between them. The CDR3 is CASSPGPSGANVLTF. The CDR3 DNA reads TGTGCCAGCTCACCAGGACCCTCTGGGGCCAACGTCCTGACTTTC. Filled out from reference TRBV18 and TRBJ2-6, the complete variable domain reads NAGVMQNPRHLVRRRGQEARLRCSPMKGHSHVYWYRQLPEEGLKFMVYLQKENIIDESGMPKERFSAEFPKEGPSILRIQQVVRGDSAAYFCASSPGPSGANVLTFGAGSRLTVL.

This rearrangement joins TRBV6-5 to TRBJ1-2; a weak D match, TRBD1 (5 bases). V was trimmed by 5 bases and J by 4 bases, leaving 11 bases between them. Germline lookup yields CDR1 MNHEY and CDR2 SVGAGI. The CDR3 contains 13 residues. Here the CDR3 reads CASSPTGTYGYTF. DNA for the CDR3: TGTGCCAGCAGTCCCACAGGAACCTATGGCTACACCTTC.

There are a few counts of this clone. This chain uses TRBV7-9 with TRBJ1-4; D possibly corresponds to TRBD1 (5 bases). Trimming left V 5 bases short and J 5 bases short, with 9 bases between. Germline CDR1 reads SEHNR; CDR2 reads FQNEAQ (reference sequence). There are 13 residues in the CDR3. CDR3: CASSQRGNEKLFF. CDR3 DNA: TGTGCCAGCAGCCAACGGGGGAATGAAAAACTGTTTTTT.

J is TRBJ1-1 and V is TRBV6-5; maybe TRBD1 (6 bases). The CDR3 is made up of 14 amino acids. Germline V gives CDR1 MNHEY, CDR2 SVGAGI. V dropped 1 base and J dropped 6 bases, with 12 bases sitting between them. In DNA, the CDR3 is TGTGCCAGCAGTTACTTGACAGGATCTGCTGAAGCTTTCTTT. Its protein is CASSYLTGSAEAFF.

The V gene is TRBV19, the J gene TRBJ1-2; 8 bases fit TRBD1. The ends lost 5 bases at V and 3 bases at J; junction bases unmatched: 11. From germline, CDR1 is LNHDA and CDR2 SQIVND (reference sequence). This CDR3 contains 16 residues. The CDR3 DNA reads TGTGCCAGTAGTCCTCGGACAGGGTTAAGGGACTATGGCTACACCTTC. It encodes CASSPRTGLRDYGYTF.

This chain links TRBV2 with TRBJ2-1; a possible D gene is TRBD1 (6 bases). The CDR3 is 16 amino acids. The germline gives CDR1 SNHLY, CDR2 FYNNEI. V lost 5 bases and J lost 0, with 14 bases in between. In DNA form, the CDR3 reads TGTGCCAGCAGTTTCCAGGGGTCGAGCTCCTACAATGAGCAGTTCTTC. Translating gives CASSFQGSSSYNEQFF.

The chain combines TRBV6-6 with TRBJ1-2; tentatively, D is TRBD1 (5 bases). This CDR3 is built from 14 residues. Germline CDR1 reads MNHNY; CDR2 reads SVGAGI (reference sequence). V was shortened by 6 bases and J by 5 bases, with 16 bases between the two germline ends. Here the CDR3 DNA reads TGTGCCAGCAGCGGGACGGGGTCGGGATATGGCTACACCTTC. Protein: CASSGTGSGYGYTF.